What follows are 31 T cell receptor beta chains derived from one specimen sequenced in a study of shared clonotypes between healthy human individuals. Data came from immunoSEQ multiplex PCR; TCRdb stores just in-frame clones and leaves some out. The sample consists of 2 million to 2.5 million clones, 95% of them appearing once. The material sequenced was naive CD4+ T cells sorted from blood. Subset indicated: CD45RA+ positively selected. The source of these receptors is a young man in good health.

V is TRBV5-1 and J is TRBJ1-6; no clear D. Germline values: CDR1 SGHRS, CDR2 YFSETQ. Between the trimmed V and J ends, which lost 1 base and 1 base, there was a span of 9 bases. The CDR3 totals 16 residues. Here the CDR3 reads CASSLSAESYNSPLHF. The DNA of the CDR3 is TGCGCCAGCAGCTTGTCAGCGGAGTCCTATAATTCACCCCTCCACTTT.

This clone was observed once. This chain uses TRBV2 with TRBJ2-3, with D possibly being TRBD1 (5 bases). The germline CDR1 and CDR2 sequences are SNHLY and FYNNEI. The CDR3 runs 14 residues. V gave up 5 bases and J gave up 4 bases, with 13 bases separating them. CDR3 loop: CASSLGRAPDTQYF. CDR3 sequence (DNA): TGTGCCAGCAGTCTCGGCAGGGCTCCAGATACGCAGTATTTT.

Notes on this clone: At the DNA level, this CDR3 is encoded by other sequences in the same sample as well. The V call is TRBV18, the J call TRBJ2-1; D is unresolved. The length of the CDR3 is 15 residues. The V gene's germline CDR1 is KGHSH and CDR2 LQKENI. V lost 3 bases and J 0 bases, leaving 9 bases between the germline ends. CDR3 DNA sequence: TGTGCCAGCTCACCGCTCGCAGGCTCCTACAATGAGCAGTTCTTC. It encodes CASSPLAGSYNEQFF.

Regarding this clone: This same CDR3 is encoded by further DNA sequences in the sample. The chain links TRBV5-1 to TRBJ2-7; 7 bases are shared with TRBD1. V was clipped by 0 bases and J by 4 bases; unmatched bases: 7. CDR3 length equals 15 residues. CDR1 and CDR2 from the germline V gene are SGHRS and YFSETQ. The CDR3 here is CASSLAGQAPYEQYF. The CDR3 DNA sequence: TGCGCCAGCAGCTTGGCAGGACAGGCGCCGTACGAGCAGTACTTC.

J is TRBJ1-2 and V is TRBV5-4; maybe TRBD1 (5 bases). The CDR3 sequence is 16 residues long. V lost 4 bases and J lost 4, with 20 bases in between. Per germline, CDR1 SGHNT and CDR2 YYREEE (reference sequence). In DNA, the CDR3 is TGTGCCAGCAGCCCGTCCGGGCCTCAGGGAGGCTATGGCTACACCTTC. As protein: CASSPSGPQGGYGYTF. Based on the CDR3 plus reference TRBV5-4 and TRBJ1-2, the full variable domain is ETGVTQSPTHLIKTRGQQVTLRCSSQSGHNTVSWYQQALGQGPQFIFQYYREEENGRGNFPPRFSGLQFPNYSSELNVNALELDDSALYLCASSPSGPQGGYGYTFGSGTRLTVV.

The CDR3 spells CAAVDRAGNTIYF. The CDR3 region has the DNA TGTGCCGCCGTCGACAGGGCTGGAAACACCATATATTTT. V usage is TRBV10-3 and J usage is TRBJ1-3, with 7 bases aligning to TRBD1. CDR3 length: 13 amino acids. Germline V CDR1 and CDR2: ENHRY, SYGVKD. V lost 11 bases to trimming and J lost 2 bases; unmatched junction nucleotides: 6.

CDR3 in amino acids: CASSSPRLAGATDTQYF. The DNA for the CDR3 is TGTGCCAGCAGCTCTCCCAGACTAGCGGGAGCGACAGATACGCAGTATTTT. V usage is TRBV5-4 and J usage is TRBJ2-3; 12 bases fit TRBD2. Germline CDR1 is SGHNT and CDR2 is YYREEE (reference sequence). CDR3 length: 17 residues. J was trimmed by 3 bases and V by 3 bases; bases with no gene match: 8.

V is TRBV2 and J is TRBJ2-6; D remains unclear. This CDR3 spans 10 amino acids. CDR1 is SNHLY, CDR2 FYNNEI, per germline. V was trimmed by 2 bases and J by 10 bases, leaving 0 bases between them. CDR3 bases: TGTGCCAGCAGTGAAAACGTCCTGACTTTC. It yields the protein CASSENVLTF.

The V call is TRBV4-3, the J call TRBJ2-7; D might be TRBD1 (6 bases). This CDR3 spans 15 amino acids. CDR1 and CDR2 (germline): LGHNA, YSLEER. Deletions cut 1 base from V and 0 bases from J, with 10 bases between. The CDR3 coding sequence is TGCGCCAGCAGCCAAGCGGCAGGGGACTCCTACGAGCAGTACTTC. As protein: CASSQAAGDSYEQYF.

On this clone: This CDR3 fails to terminate in the conserved phenylalanine or tryptophan, so it likely reflects a read error. The limits of the CDR3 on the DNA are not certain, so only TCRdb's listed CDR3 is given. This chain uses TRBV20-1 with TRBJ2-7; the table's D call, TRBD2, has no DNA check behind it. With termini counted, the CDR3 has 10 amino acids. Germline V lookup: CDR1 DFQATT, CDR2 SNEGSKA (reference sequence). This CDR3 reads CSARLAGGSI.

The chain couples TRBV6-1 to TRBJ2-7; no reliable D call. The length of the CDR3 is 15 residues. The V gene lost 0 bases and the J gene lost 2 bases, with 11 bases spanning the gap. Germline lookup yields CDR1 MNHNS and CDR2 SASEGT. CDR3 in DNA: TGTGCCAGCAGTGAAGCAGGCTCTGGCACCTACGAGCAGTACTTC. Amino acids: CASSEAGSGTYEQYF.

About this clone: Other DNA sequences in the sample encode the same CDR3. The V and J genes are TRBV18 and TRBJ2-5; no reliable D call. In germline, CDR1 is KGHSH, CDR2 LQKENI. V lost 3 bases and J lost 0, with 5 bases in between. This CDR3 region has 13 residues. The CDR3 sequence: CASSPGYQETQYF. The DNA of the CDR3 is TGTGCCAGCTCACCTGGCTACCAAGAGACCCAGTACTTC.

This clone has just a few counts. CDR3 nucleotides: TGTGCCAGCAGCGGTGGGACCCAGTACTTC. Protein product: CASSGGTQYF. The chain has TRBV7-2 and TRBJ2-5, with unresolved D. There are 10 residues in the CDR3. Germline values: CDR1 SGHTA, CDR2 FQGNSA. The germline V and J ends were trimmed by 5 bases and 7 bases, with 5 bases remaining between them.

The chain carries TRBV7-9 and TRBJ1-4; 7 nucleotides align to TRBD1. The CDR3 contains 15 residues. V shed 5 bases and J 3 bases; nucleotides not matched to a gene: 6. The germline gives CDR1 SEHNR, CDR2 FQNEAQ (reference sequence). The CDR3 here is CASSPPGQPNEKLFF. CDR3 nucleotides: TGTGCCAGCAGCCCACCGGGACAGCCTAATGAAAAACTGTTTTTT.

The chain combines TRBV18 with TRBJ2-7; 8 bases are shared with TRBD1. Germline V CDR1 and CDR2: KGHSH, LQKENI. The ends lost 4 bases at V and 8 bases at J; junction bases unmatched: 13. This CDR3 spans 15 amino acids. The CDR3 loop is CASSRAPGQEVKQYF. As DNA, the CDR3 is TGTGCCAGCTCACGAGCCCCGGGACAGGAGGTAAAGCAGTACTTC.

The rearrangement uses TRBV9 and TRBJ2-7, with a tentative D call TRBD2 (5 bases). Trimming stripped 1 base from V and 1 base from J, with 9 bases between. Germline V CDR1 and CDR2: SGDLS, YYNGEE. The CDR3 has 14 residues. CDR3 sequence: CASSVLSGSYEQYF. As DNA, the CDR3 is TGTGCCAGCAGCGTATTGAGCGGTTCCTACGAGCAGTACTTC.

The rearrangement joins TRBV4-3 to TRBJ2-7; TRBD2 aligns across 10 bases. Germline lookup yields CDR1 LGHNA and CDR2 YSLEER. With V trimmed by 0 bases and J by 3 bases, 5 bases remained unmatched. This CDR3 has 16 residues. The CDR3 sequence: CASSQDPGLAFYEQYF. CDR3 sequence (DNA): TGCGCCAGCAGCCAAGATCCGGGACTAGCGTTCTACGAGCAGTACTTC.

J is TRBJ2-1 and V is TRBV29-1; TRBD2 agrees at 8 bases. Germline values: CDR1 SQVTM, CDR2 ANQGSEA. This CDR3 spans 17 amino acids. The J segment lost 0 bases and the V segment lost 4 bases, leaving 11 bases of the junction unmatched. This chain's CDR3 is CSVAGEASGFSYNEQFF. DNA for the CDR3: TGCAGCGTTGCAGGTGAGGCTAGCGGGTTCTCCTACAATGAGCAGTTCTTC.

This clone was seen only once. The V and J genes are TRBV5-4 and TRBJ2-6; D gene uncertain. Germline-derived CDR1 and CDR2 are SGHNT and YYREEE (reference sequence). The CDR3 consists of 14 residues. V lost 4 bases and J 0 bases, leaving 5 bases between the germline ends. CDR3 amino acids: CASSVNSGANVLTF. Written as DNA, the CDR3 is TGTGCCAGCAGCGTCAACTCTGGGGCCAACGTCCTGACTTTC.

The chain links TRBV4-1 to TRBJ2-5; a possible D gene is TRBD2 (6 bases). The CDR3 runs 16 residues. Germline V gene sequence: CDR1 MGHRA, CDR2 YSYEKL. Trimming removed 3 bases from V and 5 bases from J, with 19 bases in between. The CDR3 here is CASSHIGTAGWETQYF. The CDR3 DNA sequence: TGCGCCAGCAGCCATATCGGGACGGCGGGGTGGGAGACCCAGTACTTC.

This chain joins TRBV30 and TRBJ2-7; 9 nucleotides agree with TRBD2. Germline values: CDR1 GTSNPN, CDR2 SVGIG (reference sequence). V shed 2 bases and J 6 bases; nucleotides not matched to a gene: 5. CDR3 length equals 13 residues. Here the CDR3 DNA reads TGTGCCTGGAGTATGCTAGCGGGAACCGAGCAGTACTTC. Protein product: CAWSMLAGTEQYF.

The table lists this clone with a count of one. The V call is TRBV10-3, the J call TRBJ2-2; D tentatively fits TRBD1 or TRBD2 (5 bases each). This CDR3 has 12 residues. Germline CDR1 reads ENHRY; CDR2 reads SYGVKD. The germline V and J ends were trimmed by 10 bases and 3 bases, with 9 bases remaining between them. The CDR3 loop reads CATRDDTGELFF. The DNA for the CDR3 is TGTGCCACCCGGGACGACACCGGGGAGCTGTTTTTT.

J is TRBJ1-1 and V is TRBV20-1; D gene uncertain. Germline CDR1 and CDR2: DFQATT and SNEGSKA (reference sequence). The V end lost 0 bases, the J end lost 11 bases, and 10 bases lay between the germline ends. CDR3 length equals 11 residues. DNA for the CDR3: TGCAGTGCTAGAGATCACCCGAAGGCTTTCTTT. Its translation: CSARDHPKAFF.

This clone was seen only a few times. The same CDR3 can be traced to other DNA sequences in this sample. The rearrangement joins TRBV18 to TRBJ2-4, with D perhaps TRBD2 (6 bases). This CDR3 is built from 12 residues. The germline CDR1 and CDR2 sequences are KGHSH and LQKENI. V shed 6 bases and J shed 8 bases, with 11 bases lying between them. DNA for the CDR3: TGTGCCAGCTCCCCGACGGGGGACATTCAGTACTTC. Protein sequence: CASSPTGDIQYF.

This chain connects TRBV9 to TRBJ2-1; TRBD1 aligns across 9 bases. Germline assignment: CDR1 SGDLS and CDR2 YYNGEE. V shed 1 base and J 6 bases; nucleotides not matched to a gene: 5. The CDR3 totals 15 residues. CDR3 nucleotide sequence: TGTGCCAGCAGCGTAAGGACAGGGGCCCCCAATGAGCAGTTCTTC. Protein product: CASSVRTGAPNEQFF.

A remark on this clone: Other DNA sequences from this sample encode an identical CDR3 as well. This chain joins TRBV7-3 and TRBJ2-7, with D maybe TRBD2 (5 bases). This CDR3 has 14 residues. CDR1 is SGHTA and CDR2 is FQGTGA in the germline V gene. Trimming took 0 bases from V and 0 from J, leaving 6 bases between them. DNA for the CDR3: TGTGCCAGCAGCTTAACAGGGAGCTCCTACGAGCAGTACTTC. Translated: CASSLTGSSYEQYF.

The chain is built from TRBV5-6 and TRBJ1-1, with a weak D call TRBD1 (6 bases). This CDR3 contains 14 residues. From germline, CDR1 is SGHDT and CDR2 YYEEEE. V lost 1 base, J lost 2 bases, and 9 bases lay in between. In DNA, the CDR3 is TGTGCCAGCAGCTTGACAGGGTTTAACACTGAAGCTTTCTTT. Translated: CASSLTGFNTEAFF.

This chain connects TRBV5-4 to TRBJ1-6; D not resolved. The CDR3 is 20 amino acids. Deletions cut 0 bases from V and 2 bases from J, with 21 bases between. Germline-derived CDR1 and CDR2 are SGHNT and YYREEE (reference sequence). The CDR3 here is CASSLAGHETSRPYNSPLHF. The CDR3 DNA follows: TGTGCCAGCAGCTTGGCCGGCCATGAGACGTCAAGACCCTATAATTCACCCCTCCACTTT.

About this clone itself: At the DNA level, this CDR3 is encoded by other sequences in the same sample as well. The chain recombines TRBV30 with TRBJ2-7; D gene uncertain. V gave up 0 bases and J gave up 2 bases, with 5 bases separating them. CDR1 and CDR2 (germline): GTSNPN, SVGIG (reference sequence). The CDR3 runs 12 residues. CDR3 sequence reads: CAWSVRTYEQYF. As DNA, the CDR3 is TGTGCCTGGAGTGTTAGGACCTACGAGCAGTACTTC.

This clone appeared a single time. V is TRBV21-1 and J is TRBJ2-7; TRBD2 is taken as the D call from the table, unchecked against the DNA. TRBV21-1 is marked as a pseudogene. This CDR3 comprises 19 residues. In nucleotides, the CDR3 is TGTGCCAGCAGCAAAAACCAGGGACTAGCGGGGGGATTCTCCTACGAGCAGTACTTC. It translates to CASSKNQGLAGGFSYEQYF.

With respect to this clone: Other DNA sequences in the sample encode the same CDR3. This chain joins TRBV6-6 and TRBJ2-3, with TRBD2 matching over 7 bases. The CDR3 length is 15 residues. Trimming at V came to 2 bases and at J to 0 bases, leaving 2 bases not matched to a gene. The germline gives CDR1 MNHNY, CDR2 SVGAGI (reference sequence). CDR3 sequence (DNA): TGTGCCAGCAGTTACGAGCGGGGTAGCACAGATACGCAGTATTTT. Its protein is CASSYERGSTDTQYF.